One and the same sample provided the 21 T cell receptor beta chains below, sequenced in a study of cytomegalovirus exposure and HLA in healthy donors. The PCR ran on 60 Vbeta and 13 Jbeta primers. Profiled with immunoSEQ multiplex PCR; TCRdb holds only in-frame clones, not every one. The sample includes about 160,000 clones, 68% of them seen just once. The sample consisted of PBMCs. These receptors all come from a man in his fifties in good health and CMV-seronegative.

The CDR3 here is CASREQASSINYGYTF. CDR3 sequence (DNA): TGTGCCAGCAGGGAACAGGCGAGCAGCATTAACTATGGCTACACCTTC. The chain is built from TRBV28 and TRBJ1-2; TRBD1 is a possible D gene (5 bases). The CDR3 has 16 residues. The germline CDR1 and CDR2 sequences are MDHEN and SYDVKM. Trimming shortened V by 6 bases and J by 1 base, and 18 bases separated the two germline ends.

The chain recombines TRBV7-6 with TRBJ2-5; TRBD2 is a possible D gene (6 bases). The V gene's germline CDR1 is SGHVS and CDR2 FNYEAQ. This CDR3 is built from 16 residues. Trimming left V 3 bases short and J 1 base short, with 15 bases between. The CDR3 is CASSFQGARGQETQYF. CDR3 coding DNA: TGTGCCAGCAGCTTCCAAGGGGCGCGGGGCCAAGAGACCCAGTACTTC.

This sequence joins TRBV5-1 and TRBJ1-4; TRBD1 might be the D (5 bases). Deletions cut 0 bases from V and 6 bases from J, with 12 bases between. Germline CDR1 SGHRS, CDR2 YFSETQ. This CDR3 contains 15 residues. The CDR3 coding sequence is TGCGCCAGCAGCTTGGGGGTAGGGGTTTATGAAAAACTGTTTTTT. This sequence encodes CASSLGVGVYEKLFF.

The chain carries TRBV2 and TRBJ1-1, with D perhaps matching TRBD1 (6 bases). The CDR3 runs to 14 residues. V lost 6 bases to trimming and J lost 2 bases, with 13 bases between them. Germline CDR1 SNHLY, CDR2 FYNNEI. CDR3: CASSYIQGNTEAFF. CDR3 DNA sequence: TGTGCCAGCAGCTACATACAGGGAAACACTGAAGCTTTCTTT.

This rearrangement joins TRBV6-5 to TRBJ2-2; TRBD2 might be the D (6 bases). Trimming removed 8 bases at V and 2 bases at J, with 12 bases between. Per the germline V gene, CDR1 is MNHEY and CDR2 is SVGAGI. This CDR3 spans 14 amino acids. The CDR3 DNA follows: TGTGCCAGCGGCCGTGCGGGAAACACCGGGGAGCTGTTTTTT. This translates into CASGRAGNTGELFF.

This chain joins TRBV11-1 and TRBJ1-2; TRBD1 aligns across 8 bases. After removal of 4 bases from V and 5 bases from J, the junction contained 9 bases not matched to a gene. The CDR3 loop spans 15 amino acids. CDR1 is SGHAT and CDR2 is FQDESV in the germline V gene (reference sequence). CDR3: CASSSHDRGRYGYTF. Here the CDR3 DNA reads TGTGCCAGCAGCTCTCATGACAGGGGACGTTATGGCTACACCTTC. Drawing the rest from reference TRBV11-1 and TRBJ1-2, the complete variable domain is EAEVAQSPRYKITEKSQAVAFWCDPISGHATLYWYRQILGQGPELLVQFQDESVVDDSQLPKDRFSAERLKGVDSTLKIQPAELGDSAMYLCASSSHDRGRYGYTFGSGTRLTVV.

The chain combines TRBV27 with TRBJ2-7, with 9 bases aligning to TRBD1. Looked up from germline, CDR1 is MNHEY and CDR2 is SMNVEV (reference sequence). This CDR3 is 17 amino acids long. V lost 6 bases, J lost 3 bases, and 15 bases stayed unmatched. The DNA of the CDR3 is TGTGCCAGCAGCCAGGCCTCTCTTAACAGGGGGCTCTACGAGCAGTACTTC. Its protein is CASSQASLNRGLYEQYF.

This clone was recorded a few times. The V gene is TRBV7-9, the J gene TRBJ1-1; TRBD1 matches at 8 bases. V trimming: 5 bases; J trimming: 3 bases; junction bases outside the gene matches: 14. In germline, CDR1 is SEHNR, CDR2 FQNEAQ (reference sequence). This CDR3 has 17 residues. The CDR3 is CASSVGRGPIADTEAFF. The CDR3 DNA follows: TGTGCCAGCAGCGTCGGCAGGGGGCCGATCGCGGACACTGAAGCTTTCTTT.

The chain uses TRBV7-2 and TRBJ2-5; D gene uncertain. Trimming shortened V by 4 bases and J by 2 bases, and 8 bases separated the two germline ends. CDR1 and CDR2 from the germline V gene are SGHTA and FQGNSA. This CDR3 region has 13 residues. CDR3 protein: CASSSERQETQYF. CDR3 nucleotides: TGTGCCAGCAGCTCGGAGCGACAAGAGACCCAGTACTTC.

This clone was recorded a few times. The V and J genes are TRBV7-8 and TRBJ1-6; possible D gene TRBD1, 5 bases. The V gene lost 7 bases and the J gene lost 8 bases, with 15 bases spanning the gap. The CDR3 extends over 14 amino acids. Per germline, CDR1 SGHVS and CDR2 FQNEAQ. CDR3 coding DNA: TGTGCCAGCAACTTGGGACGGGAGTATTCACCCCTCCACTTT. This sequence encodes CASNLGREYSPLHF. The variable domain in full, with the rest retrieved from reference TRBV7-8 and TRBJ1-6, is GAGVSQSPRYKVAKRGQDVALRCDPISGHVSLFWYQQALGQGPEFLTYFQNEAQLDKSGLPSDRFFAERPEGSVSTLKIQRTQQEDSAVYLCASNLGREYSPLHFGNGTRLTVT.

This clone was recorded a few times. The rearrangement uses TRBV10-3 and TRBJ1-1; TRBD1 might be the D (6 bases). Germline V gives CDR1 ENHRY, CDR2 SYGVKD. The CDR3 is 13 residues long. V shed 6 bases and J shed 4 bases, with 12 bases lying between them. CDR3 amino acids: CAISKGEGTEAFF. The CDR3 nucleotides read TGTGCCATCAGCAAGGGGGAGGGCACTGAAGCTTTCTTT.

The V gene is TRBV5-1, the J gene TRBJ1-4; 9 nucleotides line up with TRBD1. The ends lost 3 bases at V and 0 bases at J; junction bases unmatched: 3. The CDR3 is made up of 16 amino acids. Germline V gene data show CDR1 as SGHRS and CDR2 as YFSETQ. CDR3: CASSSTGGSTNEKLFF. For the CDR3, the DNA is TGCGCCAGCAGCTCGACAGGGGGGTCAACTAATGAAAAACTGTTTTTT.

V and J are TRBV11-2 and TRBJ2-5, with TRBD2 matching over 7 bases. Germline-derived CDR1 and CDR2 are SGHAT and FQNNGV. The CDR3 covers 15 residues. Losses at the gene ends were 5 bases for V and 3 bases for J; bases not matched to a gene: 9. The CDR3 sequence: CASSLPSGWKETQYF. As DNA, the CDR3 is TGTGCCAGCAGCCTTCCTAGCGGTTGGAAAGAGACCCAGTACTTC.

This rearrangement joins TRBV7-2 to TRBJ2-5; D is perhaps TRBD1 (5 bases). The end of the DNA fits TRBJ2-7 better, so the J call may be wrong. This CDR3 comprises 14 residues. The germline CDR1 and CDR2 sequences are SGHTA and FQGNSA. In DNA, the CDR3 is TGTGCCAGCAGCTTGGTGCAGGGAACCTACGAGCAGTACTTC. This sequence encodes CASSLVQGTYEQYF.

The V call is TRBV19, the J call TRBJ1-2; 9 bases line up with TRBD1. This CDR3 has 15 amino acids. The V segment lost 6 bases and the J segment 6 bases; nucleotides outside the gene matches: 11. The germline CDR1 and CDR2 sequences are LNHDA and SQIVND (reference sequence). This CDR3 reads CASRVLGQGKNGYTF. CDR3 nucleotide sequence: TGTGCCAGTAGGGTTCTGGGACAGGGTAAAAATGGCTACACCTTC. Full variable domain (rest looked up from reference TRBV19 and TRBJ1-2): DGGITQSPKYLFRKEGQNVTLSCEQNLNHDAMYWYRQDPGQGLRLIYYSQIVNDFQKGDIAEGYSVSREKKESFPLTVTSAQKNPTAFYLCASRVLGQGKNGYTFGSGTRLTVV.

The chain uses TRBV6-1 and TRBJ1-2, with D possibly TRBD1 on 6 matching bases. Germline-derived CDR1 and CDR2 are MNHNS and SASEGT. Trimming removed 0 bases at V and 8 bases at J, with 13 bases between. There are 14 residues in the CDR3. CDR3 amino acids: CASSEAMGAQGYTF. The DNA for the CDR3 is TGTGCCAGCAGTGAAGCAATGGGGGCGCAAGGCTACACCTTC.

V gene TRBV5-1 combines with J gene TRBJ1-5; TRBD1 matches 7 bases. This CDR3 has 16 residues. Trimming removed 0 bases from V and 0 bases from J; junction bases left unmatched: 3. Germline V lookup: CDR1 SGHRS, CDR2 YFSETQ. CDR3 in amino acids: CASSLEGTDSNQPQHF. The DNA of the CDR3 is TGCGCCAGCAGCTTGGAGGGGACAGATAGCAATCAGCCCCAGCATTTT. Full variable domain (remainder filled in from reference TRBV5-1 and TRBJ1-5): KAGVTQTPRYLIKTRGQQVTLSCSPISGHRSVSWYQQTPGQGLQFLFEYFSETQRNKGNFPGRFSGRQFSNSRSEMNVSTLELGDSALYLCASSLEGTDSNQPQHFGDGTRLSIL.

The chain links TRBV5-1 to TRBJ2-7; D remains unclear. CDR1 is SGHRS, CDR2 YFSETQ, per germline. The CDR3 totals 12 residues. V lost 1 base and J 7 bases, leaving 9 bases between the germline ends. CDR3 nucleotide sequence: TGCGCCAGCAGCTTGAACACGGGTGAGCAGTACTTC. Translating gives CASSLNTGEQYF.

J is TRBJ2-5 and V is TRBV11-2, with TRBD2 matching over 7 bases. This CDR3 comprises 14 residues. Looked up from germline, CDR1 is SGHAT and CDR2 is FQNNGV. V lost 4 bases and J lost 5; bases outside the gene matches: 7. The CDR3 loop is CASSSGWEGETQYF. Here the CDR3 DNA reads TGTGCCAGCAGCTCGGGATGGGAGGGGGAGACCCAGTACTTC.

This chain links TRBV28 with TRBJ1-1; 9 bases align to TRBD1. With V trimmed by 3 bases and J by 4 bases, 6 bases remained unmatched. CDR1 and CDR2 from the germline V gene are MDHEN and SYDVKM. This CDR3 has 15 amino acids. The CDR3 DNA sequence: TGTGCCAGCAGTTTTTTCACAGGGGGCGGCACTGAAGCTTTCTTT. This encodes CASSFFTGGGTEAFF. Using reference TRBV28 and TRBJ1-1 for the parts outside the CDR3, the full variable domain is DVKVTQSSRYLVKRTGEKVFLECVQDMDHENMFWYRQDPGLGLRLIYFSYDVKMKEKGDIPEGYSVSREKKERFSLILESASTNQTSMYLCASSFFTGGGTEAFFGQGTRLTVV.

The gene calls are TRBV4-3 and TRBJ2-5; 10 bases line up with TRBD1. The CDR3 contains 16 residues. Germline CDR1 LGHNA, CDR2 YSLEER. The V gene end was trimmed by 1 base and the J gene end by 5 bases; junction bases not matched to a gene: 7. This chain's CDR3 is CASSQATGQGFETQYF. The CDR3 DNA follows: TGCGCCAGCAGCCAAGCCACGGGACAGGGGTTCGAGACCCAGTACTTC.